The clone carrying this TCR beta chain came up a few times. Antigen specificity is unknown. The data derive from a study of beta chain features in type 1 diabetes. General study results and limits: The influence of HLA type on TCRB rearrangement stayed undetermined. Highly expressing activated T cells could be over-counted with a cDNA template. Shorter TCRB CDR3s, moderately but significantly so, marked every one of the four CD4+ subsets in Type 1 diabetes patients. Shorter templates might be favored by PCR, equally in patients and controls. More deletions and fewer insertions at VDJ junctions were seen in type 1 diabetes patients.

Germline V gene data show CDR1 as SQVTM and CDR2 as ANQGSEA. The CDR3 is made up of 14 amino acids. V was trimmed by 5 bases and J by 2 bases, leaving 13 bases between them. TCRB transcripts that were expressed got sequenced, as all of the isolated RNA had been reverse transcribed. Method: immunoSEQ multiplex PCR; TCRdb's copy keeps in-frame clones and lacks some. In the table there are a few hundred thousand clones, roughly 17% of which are singletons. The sample comprised naive CD4+ T cells from blood. This receptor was obtained from a man aged 30-40 years with type 1 diabetes. The chain has TRBV29-1 and TRBJ1-5, with a possible D match to TRBD1 (5 bases). CDR3 nucleotides: TGCAGCGTTTCCACTGGGACGGGCAATCAGCCCCAGCATTTT. Translation gives CSVSTGTGNQPQHF.